This section outlines one T cell receptor beta chain sequence together with its context. Its antigen remains unidentified. The library came from 5' RACE. The input for every TCR library was roughly 4,000 ng of total RNA. For each sample, cDNA was synthesized in eight separate reactions using SMARTScribe reverse transcriptase. During cDNA synthesis, unique molecular identifiers containing a 6-nucleotide sample barcode were introduced by template switching. TCRalpha and TCRbeta cDNA was amplified in two nested PCRs of roughly 17 and 9 cycles, and bead purification was carried out after each PCR. Before amplification, the cDNA was treated with uracil DNA-glycosylase and purified using the QIAquick PCR purification kit. The second PCR added Illumina TruSeq-compatible adapters along with sample-specific barcodes. Library quality and concentration were checked on TapeStation and Qubit, and libraries were pooled at about 5 ng each. Sequencing of the pooled libraries was done on an Illumina HiSeq2500 single-index Rapid Run using custom sequencing primers and 2 x 100 bp reads. As for the authors' bioinformatics: MiGEC version 1.2.6 was used for UMI-based consensus assembly, which corrected PCR and sequencing errors. V(D)J alignment, clonotype assembly and CDR3 extraction were performed with MiXCR version 2.1.1. Normalisation of gene usage, clonotype sharing and MAIT/NKT TCR abundance was achieved by analysing the top 1000, 10 000 and 20 000 clonotypes per sample. Diversity was computed as the inverse Simpson index with the vegan R package after downsampling to 27 000 UMIs. Paired Mann-Whitney U tests on discordant twin pairs were used, with Benjamini-Hochberg multiple-testing correction. TCRdb reprocessed the reads and provides one entry for every CDR3 protein sequence; no DNA is given. Here the V and J calls rest on TCRdb's processing, not on the authors' analysis. The sample table on file contains 160,000 or so distinct CDR3 sequences. The top ten clonotypes cover 2% to 2.5% of the sample.

Reading the germline V gene gives CDR1 LGHNA and CDR2 YNFKEQ. Spanning cysteine to phenylalanine, the CDR3 consists of 18 amino acids. A DNA sequence was not provided. From each donor, a roughly 2.4 ml peripheral blood sample was collected into PAXgene tubes and kept at -80 degrees C. Without T cell sorting, total RNA was isolated from whole blood using the PAXgene blood miRNA kit on an automated QIAcube. Peripheral blood from monozygotic twin pairs, either concordant or discordant for inflammatory bowel disease, underwent deep TCRalpha and TCRbeta repertoire profiling that used unique molecular barcoding. For every twin pair, smoking habits were documented, and each individual was categorised as a current, former or never smoker. This entry is derived from a study of monozygotic twins with inflammatory bowel disease (dated by TCRdb to between 2018 and 2021). For context, the study as a whole: A total of about 28 monozygotic twin pairs were included in the full study, comprising nine German pairs (four IBD-concordant, five IBD-discordant) and 19 IBD-discordant Danish pairs. Each individual had, on average, about 151 000 unique TCRalpha sequences and 181 000 unique TCRbeta sequences available for analysis. Disease-associated traits were sought mainly through comparisons between IBD patients and their genetically identical healthy co-twins within discordant pairs. The study at large found these results: No single strong signal or clonotype linked to IBD turned up in the results, so the idea that one exists was not supported. Fewer clonotypes were shared with other individuals by IBD patients than by healthy twins, most markedly in patients showing signs of disease activity. IBD patients had lower TCRbeta repertoire diversity, measured by the inverse Simpson index, than their healthy co-twins. No difference in repertoire similarity was observed between concordant and discordant twins, possibly owing to limited statistical power. The analysis was unable to tell different T cell subtypes apart. Background noise and inter-individual variability may have been introduced into the repertoires by the differing immunosuppressive treatments among patients.

The receptor's source is a human donor with ulcerative colitis or Crohn's disease, or a healthy co-twin of an affected twin (not recorded which). The sequencing sample was made of blood. The sequence joins TRBV4-2 to TRBJ2-2; as DNA is missing, the TRBD2 call by TCRdb cannot be tested. CDR3 region: CASSQATIAGGRTGELFF.